The subject of this entry is one T cell receptor (beta chain). Its antigen is unknown. The source of the sample is a study of CD8+ T cells in alopecia areata. Study results and caveats: Possibly because of HLA-related factors, TCR sharing was less clear across patients than in mice.

RNA was isolated and reverse transcribed to cDNA, the sequencing template. This table comes from immunoSEQ multiplex PCR, and its TCRdb copy is limited to in-frame clones, with some not included. The sample holds roughly 110,000 clones, 80% to 85% seen once. The treatment: oral pan-JAK inhibitor, 5-10 mg twice daily. With 2 bases clipped from V and 4 bases from J, the junction kept 8 bases outside the gene matches. The CDR3 contains 16 residues. In germline, CDR1 is KGHSH, CDR2 LQKENI. This chain connects TRBV18 to TRBJ2-7; 10 bases are a match to TRBD2. This TCR was recovered from a human donor with alopecia areata. This specimen consisted of CD8+ T cells sorted from blood, obtained at week 24, from a patient treated with tofacitinib. In DNA form, the CDR3 reads TGTGCCAGCTCACCAACACAGCGGGGGGGCCGATACGAGCAGTACTTC. Translation: CASSPTQRGGRYEQYF.